This T cell receptor beta chain was captured by sequencing in a study of blood T cell repertoires in COVID-19. About the research overall: T cells, B-cell-depleted T cells, or PBMCs supplied cDNA or gDNA.

Generated by immunoSEQ multiplex PCR, the TCRdb table keeps only in-frame clones and is missing some. The sample holds 65,000 to 85,000 clones, 88% seen once. CDR3 size: 16 residues. Germline assignment: CDR1 SNHLY and CDR2 FYNNEI. Trimming removed 4 bases from V and 13 bases from J, with 23 bases in between. The source is a human donor in a cohort sampled during active COVID-19. This rearrangement joins TRBV2 to TRBJ2-6, with a tentative D call TRBD1 (6 bases). The sample consisted of peripheral blood. The CDR3 reads CASSASPQPRTGVLTF. Here the CDR3 DNA reads TGTGCCAGCAGTGCTTCTCCACAACCGCGCACAGGGGTCCTGACTTTC.